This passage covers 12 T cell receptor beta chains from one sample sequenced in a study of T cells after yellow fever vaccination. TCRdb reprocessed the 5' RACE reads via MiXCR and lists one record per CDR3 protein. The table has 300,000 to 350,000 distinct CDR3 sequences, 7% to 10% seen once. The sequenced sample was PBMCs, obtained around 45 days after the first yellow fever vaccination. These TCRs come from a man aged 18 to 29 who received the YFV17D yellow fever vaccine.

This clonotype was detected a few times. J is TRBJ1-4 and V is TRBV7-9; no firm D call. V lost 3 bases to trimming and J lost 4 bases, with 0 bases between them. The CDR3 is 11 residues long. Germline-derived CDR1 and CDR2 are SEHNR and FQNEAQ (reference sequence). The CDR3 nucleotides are TGTGCCAGCAGCTTTAATGAAAAACTGTTTTTT. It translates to CASSFNEKLFF.

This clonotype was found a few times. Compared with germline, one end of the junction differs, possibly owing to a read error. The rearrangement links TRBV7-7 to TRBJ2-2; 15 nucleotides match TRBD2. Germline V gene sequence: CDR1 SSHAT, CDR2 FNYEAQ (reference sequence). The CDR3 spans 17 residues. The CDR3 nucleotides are TGTGCTAGCAGCTCCGGACTAGCGGGGGGGTACGGCGGGGAGCTGTTTTTT. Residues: CASSSGLAGGYGGELFF.

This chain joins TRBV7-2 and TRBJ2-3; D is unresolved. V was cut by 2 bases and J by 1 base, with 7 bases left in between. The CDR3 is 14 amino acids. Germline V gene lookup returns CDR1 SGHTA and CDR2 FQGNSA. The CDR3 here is CASSLISGTDTQYF. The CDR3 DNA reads TGTGCCAGCAGCTTAATAAGCGGCACAGATACGCAGTATTTT.

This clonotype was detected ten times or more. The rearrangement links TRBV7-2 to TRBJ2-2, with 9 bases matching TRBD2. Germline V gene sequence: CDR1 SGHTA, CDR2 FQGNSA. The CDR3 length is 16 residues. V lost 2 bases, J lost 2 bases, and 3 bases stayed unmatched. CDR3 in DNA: TGTGCCAGCAGCTTATCTAGCGGGACAAACACCGGGGAGCTGTTTTTT. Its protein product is CASSLSSGTNTGELFF.

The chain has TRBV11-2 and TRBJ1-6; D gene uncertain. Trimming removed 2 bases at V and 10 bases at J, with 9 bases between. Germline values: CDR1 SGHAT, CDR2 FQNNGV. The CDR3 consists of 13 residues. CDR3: CASSLLGESPLHF. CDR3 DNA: TGTGCCAGCAGCTTACTCGGCGAATCACCCCTCCACTTT.

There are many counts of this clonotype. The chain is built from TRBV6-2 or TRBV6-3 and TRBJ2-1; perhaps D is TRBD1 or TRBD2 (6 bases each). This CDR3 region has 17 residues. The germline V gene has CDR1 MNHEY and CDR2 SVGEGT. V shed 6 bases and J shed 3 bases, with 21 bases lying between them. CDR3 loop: CASSPHVGGFIYNEQFF. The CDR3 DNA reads TGTGCCAGCAGCCCCCACGTCGGGGGCTTTATCTACAATGAGCAGTTCTTC.

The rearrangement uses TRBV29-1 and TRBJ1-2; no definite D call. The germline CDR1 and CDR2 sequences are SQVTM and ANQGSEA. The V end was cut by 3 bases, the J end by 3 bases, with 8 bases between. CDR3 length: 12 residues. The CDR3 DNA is TGCAGCGTTGATGTGACCTACTATGGCTACACCTTC. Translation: CSVDVTYYGYTF.

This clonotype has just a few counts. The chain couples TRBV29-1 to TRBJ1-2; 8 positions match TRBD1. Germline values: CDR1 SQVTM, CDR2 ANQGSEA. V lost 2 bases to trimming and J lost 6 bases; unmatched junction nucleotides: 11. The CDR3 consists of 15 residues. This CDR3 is CSVEPRGLESDGYTF. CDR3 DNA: TGCAGCGTTGAACCCAGGGGGCTCGAATCTGATGGCTACACCTTC. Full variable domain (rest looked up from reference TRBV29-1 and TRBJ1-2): SAVISQKPSRDICQRGTSLTIQCQVDSQVTMMFWYRQQPGQSLTLIATANQGSEATYESGFVIDKFPISRPNLTFSTLTVSNMSPEDSSIYLCSVEPRGLESDGYTFGSGTRLTVV.

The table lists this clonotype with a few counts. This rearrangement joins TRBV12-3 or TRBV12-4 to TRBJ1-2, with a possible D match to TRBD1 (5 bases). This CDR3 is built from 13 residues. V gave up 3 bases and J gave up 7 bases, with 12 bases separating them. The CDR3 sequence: CASSLRGTAGYTF. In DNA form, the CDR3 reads TGTGCCAGCAGTTTGCGGGGGACCGCTGGCTACACCTTC.

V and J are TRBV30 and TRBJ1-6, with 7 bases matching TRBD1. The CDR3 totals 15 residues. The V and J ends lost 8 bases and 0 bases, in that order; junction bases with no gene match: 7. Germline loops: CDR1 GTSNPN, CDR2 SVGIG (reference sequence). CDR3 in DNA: TGTGCCAGAAGGGACAGTAGCTCCTATAATTCACCCCTCCACTTT. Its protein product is CARRDSSSYNSPLHF. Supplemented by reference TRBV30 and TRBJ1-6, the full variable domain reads SQTIHQWPATLVQPVGSPLSLECTVEGTSNPNLYWYRQAAGRGLQLLFYSVGIGQISSEVPQNLSASRPQDRQFILSSKKLLLSDSGFYLCARRDSSSYNSPLHFGNGTRLTVT.

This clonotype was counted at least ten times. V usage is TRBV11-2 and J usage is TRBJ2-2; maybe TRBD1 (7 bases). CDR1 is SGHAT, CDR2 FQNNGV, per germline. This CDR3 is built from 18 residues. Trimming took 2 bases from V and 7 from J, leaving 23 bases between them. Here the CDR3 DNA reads TGTGCCAGCAGCTTAAATGCCTTCGTGGCAGGGGGAGGCGGGGAGCTGTTTTTT. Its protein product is CASSLNAFVAGGGGELFF.

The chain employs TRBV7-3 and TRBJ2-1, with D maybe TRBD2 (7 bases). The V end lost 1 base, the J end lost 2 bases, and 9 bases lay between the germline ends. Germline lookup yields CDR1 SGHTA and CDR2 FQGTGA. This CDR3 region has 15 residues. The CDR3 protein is CASSLIGGAYNEQFF. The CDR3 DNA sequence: TGTGCCAGCAGCTTAATAGGGGGGGCCTACAATGAGCAGTTCTTC.